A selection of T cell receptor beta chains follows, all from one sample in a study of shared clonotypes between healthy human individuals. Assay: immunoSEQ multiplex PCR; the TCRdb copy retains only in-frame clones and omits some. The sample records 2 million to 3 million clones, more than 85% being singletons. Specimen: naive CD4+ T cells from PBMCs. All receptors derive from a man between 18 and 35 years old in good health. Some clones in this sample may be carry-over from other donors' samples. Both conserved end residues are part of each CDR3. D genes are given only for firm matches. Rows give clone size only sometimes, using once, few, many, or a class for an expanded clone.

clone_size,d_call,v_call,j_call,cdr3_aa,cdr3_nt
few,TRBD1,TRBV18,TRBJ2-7,CASSPGQSYEQYF,TGTGCCAGCTCACCGGGACAGTCTTACGAGCAGTACTTC
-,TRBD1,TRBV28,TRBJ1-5,CASSRTGANQPQHF,TGTGCCAGCAGCCGGACAGGAGCTAATCAGCCCCAGCATTTT
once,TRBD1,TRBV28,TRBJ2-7,CASSLQGALEQYF,TGTGCCAGCAGTTTACAGGGGGCACTCGAGCAGTACTTC
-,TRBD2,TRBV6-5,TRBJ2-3,CASSLGLAGSADTQYF,TGTGCCAGCAGTTTGGGACTAGCGGGAAGTGCAGATACGCAGTATTTT
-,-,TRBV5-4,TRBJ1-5,CASSLGGASNQPQHF,TGTGCCAGCAGCTTGGGGGGGGCAAGCAATCAGCCCCAGCATTTT
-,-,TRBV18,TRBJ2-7,CASSPRLYEQYF,TGTGCCAGCTCACCTAGGTTGTACGAGCAGTACTTC
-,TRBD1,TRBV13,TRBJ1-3,CAIRTGWSGNTIYF,TGTGCCATCCGGACAGGGTGGTCTGGAAACACCATATATTTT
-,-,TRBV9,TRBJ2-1,CASSVATRGSGYNEQFF,TGTGCCAGCAGCGTAGCTACTCGGGGGAGTGGGTACAATGAGCAGTTCTTC
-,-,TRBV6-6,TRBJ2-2,CASSSNSVGELFF,TGTGCCAGCAGTTCGAACAGCGTCGGGGAGCTGTTTTTT
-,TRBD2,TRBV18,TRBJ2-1,CASSNPGLAEIYNEQFF,TGTGCCAGCTCTAATCCGGGACTAGCGGAGATTTACAATGAGCAGTTCTTC
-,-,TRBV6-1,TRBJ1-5,CASRETGMNQPQHF,TGTGCCAGCAGGGAGACTGGTATGAATCAGCCCCAGCATTTT
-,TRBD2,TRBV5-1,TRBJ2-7,CASSDGRLGQYF,TGCGCCAGCAGCGACGGGAGGTTAGGGCAGTACTTC
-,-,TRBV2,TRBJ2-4,CASTPQDSINIQYF,TGTGCCAGCACCCCACAGGACAGTATAAACATTCAGTACTTC
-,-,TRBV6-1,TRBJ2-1,CASSLPLQDNEQFF,TGTGCCAGCAGTTTGCCATTACAGGACAATGAGCAGTTCTTC
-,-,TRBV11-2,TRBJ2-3,CASSLGGDTQYF,TGTGCCAGCAGCTTAGGAGGAGATACGCAGTATTTT
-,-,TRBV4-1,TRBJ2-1,CASSQDVARPTSYNEQFF,TGCGCCAGCAGCCAAGATGTAGCTAGACCAACCTCTTACAATGAGCAGTTCTTC
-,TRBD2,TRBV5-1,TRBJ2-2,CATAESLAGVVELFF,TGCGCCACAGCAGAGTCCCTAGCGGGAGTGGTGGAGCTGTTTTTT
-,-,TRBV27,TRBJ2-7,CASSLGGPSYEQYF,TGTGCCAGCAGTTTGGGGGGTCCCTCCTACGAGCAGTACTTC
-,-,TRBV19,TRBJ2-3,CASKWGGNTDTQYF,TGTGCCAGCAAGTGGGGCGGGAATACAGATACGCAGTATTTT
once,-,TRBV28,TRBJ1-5,CASTSFRLLGNQPQHF,TGTGCCAGCACTTCTTTTAGGTTACTTGGCAATCAGCCCCAGCATTTT
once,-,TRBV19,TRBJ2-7,CASSIGGQDYYEQYF,TGTGCCAGTAGTATCGGCGGACAGGACTACTACGAGCAGTACTTC
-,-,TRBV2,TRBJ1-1,CASSMQNTEAFF,TGTGCCAGCAGTATGCAGAACACTGAAGCTTTCTTT
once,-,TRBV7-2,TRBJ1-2,CASTARGPEGYTF,TGTGCCAGCACCGCCCGGGGACCAGAGGGCTACACCTTC
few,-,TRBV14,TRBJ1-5,CASSATGQPQHF,TGTGCCAGCAGCGCAACGGGGCAGCCCCAGCATTTT
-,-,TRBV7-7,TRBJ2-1,CASSLAPGAAYNEQFF,TGTGCCAGCAGCTTAGCTCCCGGGGCGGCCTACAATGAGCAGTTCTTC
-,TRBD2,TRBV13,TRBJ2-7,CASSLMASGDSYEQYF,TGTGCCAGCAGCTTAATGGCTAGCGGTGATTCCTACGAGCAGTACTTC
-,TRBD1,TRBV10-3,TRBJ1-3,CAISEGDRVGNTIYF,TGTGCCATCAGTGAGGGGGACAGGGTTGGAAACACCATATATTTT